This TCR beta chain was sequenced in a study of a mutant IDH1 vaccine in newly diagnosed glioma. About the study: Earlier treatment was radiotherapy, temozolomide, or both, with most getting both.

The repertoire was sequenced with immunoSEQ multiplex PCR; TCRdb's copy has only in-frame clones and lacks some. The sample shows about 68,000 clones, about four fifths of them seen only once. Time point in this sample: baseline, week 1 (first vaccination visit). Treatment noted: pre-vaccination baseline after standard-of-care therapy. Astrocytomas found in donors were new, WHO grade 3 or 4, IDH1-mutant and ATRX-lost. The clonotype originates from a man between 45 and 60 years old with glioma. The material was PBMCs, obtained from a glioma patient treated with radiotherapy, temozolomide or both.

CDR3 coding DNA: TGTGCCACGGGGGGGGCCGACAATGAGCAGTTCTTC. Translation: CATGGADNEQFF. The chain uses TRBV2 and TRBJ2-1, with TRBD2 matching over 8 bases. Losses at the gene ends were 10 bases for V and 5 bases for J; bases not matched to a gene: 4. The germline V gene has CDR1 SNHLY and CDR2 FYNNEI. This CDR3 spans 12 amino acids.